This TCR beta chain was profiled in a study of Tregs in tolerant kidney transplant recipients. Points from the study as a whole: Expanding Tregs on activated donor B cells appeared to best identify donor-specific TCRbeta clones. Donor-specific Treg expansion exceeded global Treg expansion in tolerant patients, suggesting antigen drive. Some patients' samples used different primers over time, so nucleotide sequences weren't comparable.

For this clone: Its antigen is not identified.

Recipients received nonmyeloablative bone marrow transplants from related graft donors, with transient mixed chimerism. Germline CDR1 reads SGHRS; CDR2 reads YFSETQ. Germline trimming cut 4 bases from V and 4 bases from J; bases unmatched to any gene: 10. The CDR3 has 16 amino acids. Sequencing used immunoSEQ multiplex PCR; TCRdb keeps in-frame clones, though not all of them. The sample yields 45,000 or so clones, around nine tenths seen once. The sequencing here drew on CD8+ T cells from blood (PBMCs), taken 12 months after the transplant. The source of this sequence is a human patient who received a combined kidney and bone marrow transplant. T cells may partly derive from the graft donor. The rearrangement joins TRBV5-1 to TRBJ1-2; 10 bases are shared with TRBD1. The CDR3 DNA reads as TGCGCCAGCAGCCCCCGGGACAGGGGTTGTATCTATGGCTACACCTTC. It codes for CASSPRDRGCIYGYTF.